A selection of T cell receptor beta chains follows, all from one sample in a study of blood T cell repertoires in COVID-19. Repertoires were generated with immunoSEQ multiplex PCR, while TCRdb's copy carries only in-frame clones and drops some. Among around 470,000 clones listed, approximately 92% were seen once. The sample consisted of peripheral blood. These receptors all come from a man between 18 and 29 years old with COVID-19, enrolled during active disease. The CDR3 runs from the conserved cysteine through the conserved F or W. Fields, in order: CDR3 DNA, CDR3 protein, clone size, V gene, J gene, D gene. A D gene is named only where the DNA matches it firmly. Clone sizes are given selectively: once, few, many, or a class where the clone is expanded.

cdr3_nt: TGTGCCAGCAGCTTAGGGACTAGCGGGCCCGGCTCCTACAATGAGCAGTTCTTC
cdr3_aa: CASSLGTSGPGSYNEQFF
clone_size: .
v_call: TRBV7-6
j_call: TRBJ2-1
d_call: TRBD2

cdr3_nt: TGCGCCAGCACCGGGAGGGCCGTCGCAGATACGCAGTATTTT
cdr3_aa: CASTGRAVADTQYF
clone_size: .
v_call: TRBV5-1
j_call: TRBJ2-3
d_call: TRBD2

cdr3_nt: TGTGCCAGCGCTGGTGGCAGGGGCTACGAGCAGTACTTC
cdr3_aa: CASAGGRGYEQYF
clone_size: few
v_call: TRBV12-3/TRBV12-4
j_call: TRBJ2-7
d_call: .

cdr3_nt: TGCGCCAGCAGCTTGCTCCCTGAGAGGGAGCAGTTCTTC
cdr3_aa: CASSLLPEREQFF
clone_size: .
v_call: TRBV5-1
j_call: TRBJ2-1
d_call: .

cdr3_nt: TGTGCCAGCAGCCAAGGGACTAGAACCTACGAGCAGTACTTC
cdr3_aa: CASSQGTRTYEQYF
clone_size: .
v_call: TRBV3-1/TRBV3-2
j_call: TRBJ2-7
d_call: TRBD2

cdr3_nt: TGTGCCTGGGACACAGGGTGGCAAGAGACCCAGTACTTC
cdr3_aa: CAWDTGWQETQYF
clone_size: .
v_call: TRBV30
j_call: TRBJ2-5
d_call: .

cdr3_nt: TGTGCCACCAGTTCCGGGACAGGGGGCGACTATGGCTACACCTTC
cdr3_aa: CATSSGTGGDYGYTF
clone_size: .
v_call: TRBV24-1
j_call: TRBJ1-2
d_call: TRBD1

cdr3_nt: TGTGCCAGCACGACAGGGGATTGGGAGCAGTACTTC
cdr3_aa: CASTTGDWEQYF
clone_size: .
v_call: TRBV6-5
j_call: TRBJ2-7
d_call: TRBD1

cdr3_nt: TGCGCCAGCAGGCCGGGACAGGGGGCGCGTGAGCAGTTCTTC
cdr3_aa: CASRPGQGAREQFF
clone_size: once
v_call: TRBV10-1
j_call: TRBJ2-1
d_call: TRBD1

cdr3_nt: TGTGCCAGCAGCCCAAGAGGGGGGGCAGAAGCTTTCTTT
cdr3_aa: CASSPRGGAEAFF
clone_size: .
v_call: TRBV3-1/TRBV3-2
j_call: TRBJ1-1
d_call: .

cdr3_nt: TGTGCCAGCAGCCAATACCCTTGGACAGGGCAAGAGACCCAGTACTTC
cdr3_aa: CASSQYPWTGQETQYF
clone_size: .
v_call: TRBV3-1/TRBV3-2
j_call: TRBJ2-5
d_call: TRBD1